This TCR beta chain was sequenced for a study of T cells in localized non-small cell lung cancer. Study-level results: Sequencing, confined to only one tumor region, leaves heterogeneity possible.

TCRdb keeps only in-frame clones here, not all; method: immunoSEQ multiplex PCR. The sample consists of about 26,000 clones, less than 95% of them appearing once. About this clone itself: Its antigen remains unknown.

The source material was peripheral blood, sampled before any cancer treatment. The clonotype was recovered from an older female donor with stage II squamous cell lung carcinoma.

CDR3 DNA sequence: TGCGCCAGCAGCCCGCCCGGGACGGTCTCCTACGAGCAGTACTTC. Encoded protein: CASSPPGTVSYEQYF. This chain joins TRBV4-1 and TRBJ2-7; D might be TRBD1 or TRBD2, each matching 5 bases. The CDR3 length is 15 residues. The V end lost 4 bases, the J end lost 0 bases, and 13 bases lay between the germline ends. Germline V gene data show CDR1 as MGHRA and CDR2 as YSYEKL.